This T cell receptor (beta chain) emerged from a study of T cells in Graves' hyperthyroidism and ophthalmopathy. Across the whole study: Peripheral blood was secured at the point of initial diagnosis, before any treatment.

This clonotype occurred many times. Regions amplified from RNA transcripts were the TCR beta CDR3 regions. First-round RT-PCR targeting the TCR CDR3 was performed with the HTBI primer set. TCRdb itself ran the multiplex PCR reads through MiXCR, one entry per CDR3 protein. The sample contains hundreds of thousands of distinct CDR3 sequences, less than 15% of which appear only once. Uncontrolled infections, other autoimmune diseases, pregnancy or lactation led to exclusion of patients. The PBMCs were taken from approximately 9 ml of fresh peripheral blood. The clonotype comes from a woman between 40 and 50 years old with Graves' hyperthyroidism. The sample taken for sequencing was blood.

CDR3 sequence (DNA): TGTGCCACAGCCCTGCGGACTAGCGGCAATGAGCAGTTCTTC. Its translation is CATALRTSGNEQFF. The chain recombines TRBV28 with TRBJ2-1, with 10 bases lining up with TRBD2. The CDR3 has 14 amino acids. The V gene's germline CDR1 is MDHEN and CDR2 SYDVKM. V was clipped by 10 bases and J by 6 bases; unmatched bases: 9.